The next 18 T cell receptor beta chains were all read from a single sample in a study of cytomegalovirus exposure and HLA in healthy donors. The PCR was carried out with 60 Vbeta primers and 13 Jbeta primers. The repertoire was sequenced with immunoSEQ multiplex PCR; TCRdb's copy has only in-frame clones and lacks some. Its table records about 20,000 clones. The sequenced sample was PBMCs. The receptors originated from a man between 60 and 75 years old in good health and CMV-seropositive.

The V gene is TRBV2, the J gene TRBJ2-5; the match to TRBD2 covers 11 bases. V was pared by 7 bases and J by 3 bases, with 7 bases of the junction left unmatched. Germline CDR1 SNHLY, CDR2 FYNNEI. The CDR3 runs to 15 residues. The CDR3 sequence: CASTKGTSGKETQYF. For the CDR3, the DNA is TGTGCCAGCACGAAGGGGACTAGCGGCAAAGAGACCCAGTACTTC.

This chain joins TRBV18 and TRBJ1-2; a weak D match, TRBD1 (5 bases). The CDR3 totals 14 residues. In germline, CDR1 is KGHSH, CDR2 LQKENI. Trimming stripped 4 bases from V and 8 bases from J, with 17 bases between. CDR3 nucleotide sequence: TGTGCCAGCTCACGTCAGGGCACTATAGAAGGCTACACCTTC. This gives the protein CASSRQGTIEGYTF.

The chain couples TRBV30 to TRBJ1-3; D is undetermined. Germline loops: CDR1 GTSNPN, CDR2 SVGIG (reference sequence). The V end was cut by 2 bases, the J end by 8 bases, with 16 bases between. The CDR3 loop spans 14 amino acids. This chain's CDR3 is CAWSIWGGRDTIYF. CDR3 bases: TGTGCCTGGAGTATCTGGGGAGGTCGGGACACCATATATTTT.

The chain links TRBV29-1 to TRBJ1-3, with D hard to call. Germline loops: CDR1 SQVTM, CDR2 ANQGSEA. The CDR3 is 14 amino acids. With 3 bases removed from V and 0 bases from J, the gap between germline ends came to 9 bases. The CDR3 bases are TGCAGCGTTGAGGCAGGATTCTCTGGAAACACCATATATTTT. Translating gives CSVEAGFSGNTIYF.

CDR3 DNA sequence: TGTGCCAGCACTCGCACATCCCTTAATCAGCCCCAGCATTTT. As protein: CASTRTSLNQPQHF. The chain uses TRBV6-1 and TRBJ1-5; D ambiguous. CDR1 and CDR2 from the germline V gene are MNHNS and SASEGT. The V gene lost 7 bases and the J gene lost 4 bases, with 14 bases spanning the gap. This CDR3 is built from 14 residues.

V usage is TRBV11-2 and J usage is TRBJ1-5; D is ambiguous. The CDR3 spans 13 residues. Germline V CDR1 and CDR2: SGHAT, FQNNGV. Deletions cut 3 bases from V and 7 bases from J, with 10 bases between. This CDR3 is CASSLASQQPQHF. CDR3 sequence (DNA): TGTGCCAGCAGCTTGGCTTCCCAACAGCCCCAGCATTTT.

V and J are TRBV19 and TRBJ2-7; TRBD1 aligns across 9 bases. This CDR3 region has 14 residues. Germline lookup yields CDR1 LNHDA and CDR2 SQIVND (reference sequence). With 3 bases clipped from V and 6 bases from J, the junction kept 6 bases outside the gene matches. In DNA, the CDR3 is TGTGCCAGTAGTATGGGGGACAGGGTGACCGAGCAGTACTTC. Its translation is CASSMGDRVTEQYF.

The chain couples TRBV18 to TRBJ2-7, with 10 bases identical to TRBD1. Germline CDR1 KGHSH, CDR2 LQKENI. This CDR3 spans 16 amino acids. The V segment lost 0 bases and the J segment 2 bases; nucleotides outside the gene matches: 4. The CDR3 protein is CASSPPGGTGAYEQYF. In DNA form, the CDR3 reads TGTGCCAGCTCACCACCGGGCGGGACAGGGGCCTACGAGCAGTACTTC.

The CDR3 DNA reads as TGTGCCAGCAGCCCCGGGACAGAGATGGGGGAGCAGTACTTC. It is translated as CASSPGTEMGEQYF. The chain has TRBV5-6 and TRBJ2-7; 7 positions match TRBD1. The CDR3 runs 14 residues. The J segment lost 7 bases and the V segment lost 4 bases, leaving 11 bases of the junction unmatched. CDR1 and CDR2 (germline): SGHDT, YYEEEE.

This sequence joins TRBV18 and TRBJ2-7; tentatively, D is TRBD2 (6 bases). The CDR3 spans 15 residues. In germline, CDR1 is KGHSH, CDR2 LQKENI. V was trimmed by 2 bases and J by 0 bases, leaving 11 bases between them. CDR3 nucleotides: TGTGCCAGCTCACCAGGGCGGGGCAACTCCTACGAGCAGTACTTC. As protein: CASSPGRGNSYEQYF.

The genes are TRBV10-2 and TRBJ2-2, with D possibly TRBD2 on 5 matching bases. Deletions cut 9 bases from V and 6 bases from J, with 14 bases between. In germline, CDR1 is WSHSY, CDR2 SAAADI. The CDR3 is 13 residues long. The CDR3 reads CASKLRAPGELFF. CDR3 DNA: TGCGCCAGTAAATTGAGGGCCCCCGGGGAGCTGTTTTTT.

This rearrangement joins TRBV6-1 to TRBJ1-4; the D gene is possibly TRBD1 (5 bases). V lost 2 bases, J lost 7 bases, and 14 bases lay in between. Germline assignment: CDR1 MNHNS and CDR2 SASEGT. The CDR3 loop spans 15 amino acids. For the CDR3, the DNA is TGTGCCAGCAGTGAATCTGGCAGGGATAGTGAAAAACTGTTTTTT. It is translated as CASSESGRDSEKLFF.

The chain carries TRBV4-1 and TRBJ2-5, with 9 bases matching TRBD2. Germline-derived CDR1 and CDR2 are MGHRA and YSYEKL. The CDR3 spans 15 residues. With 1 base clipped from V and 4 bases from J, the junction kept 4 bases outside the gene matches. In DNA, the CDR3 is TGCGCCAGCAGCCAAGCGGGACTAGCCCCAGAGACCCAGTACTTC. Protein: CASSQAGLAPETQYF.

The genes are TRBV4-2 and TRBJ1-3; 9 bases line up with TRBD1. Germline trimming cut 1 base from V and 1 base from J; bases unmatched to any gene: 8. Germline CDR1 is LGHNA and CDR2 is YNFKEQ. The CDR3 is 18 residues long. CDR3 sequence: CASSQAQGQGISGNTIYF. In nucleotides, the CDR3 is TGTGCCAGCAGCCAAGCCCAAGGACAGGGGATTTCTGGAAACACCATATATTTT.

The chain joins TRBV9 to TRBJ1-2; 10 nucleotides agree with TRBD1. The junction had 6 bases not matched to a gene; V was cut back by 3 bases and J by 4 bases. CDR1 SGDLS and CDR2 YYNGEE come from the germline V gene. This CDR3 has 15 residues. CDR3 loop: CASSAGTGVSYGYTF. Written as DNA, the CDR3 is TGTGCCAGCAGCGCCGGGACAGGGGTGAGCTATGGCTACACCTTC.

V is TRBV19 and J is TRBJ2-3, with a weak D call TRBD2 (5 bases). The CDR3 contains 16 residues. The V end lost 3 bases, the J end lost 0 bases, and 13 bases lay between the germline ends. The germline gives CDR1 LNHDA, CDR2 SQIVND (reference sequence). CDR3: CASSIGLALSTDTQYF. For the CDR3, the DNA is TGTGCCAGTAGTATCGGGCTAGCCCTTAGCACAGATACGCAGTATTTT.

This chain uses TRBV6-6 with TRBJ1-1; 7 bases are shared with TRBD1. Trimming at V came to 5 bases and at J to 1 base, leaving 10 bases not matched to a gene. The CDR3 is 16 residues long. Germline V gene lookup returns CDR1 MNHNY and CDR2 SVGAGI (reference sequence). The CDR3, as DNA: TGTGCCAGCAGTCGTAACAGGGGAGAGGCGAACACTGAAGCTTTCTTT. As protein: CASSRNRGEANTEAFF.

This chain joins TRBV29-1 and TRBJ2-1; perhaps TRBD2 as D (5 bases). The CDR3 consists of 12 residues. Germline values: CDR1 SQVTM, CDR2 ANQGSEA. Trimming cost V 8 bases and J 0 bases, with 8 bases left between them. CDR3 sequence reads: CSITSSYNEQFF. The CDR3 nucleotides read TGCAGCATCACTAGCTCCTACAATGAGCAGTTCTTC.